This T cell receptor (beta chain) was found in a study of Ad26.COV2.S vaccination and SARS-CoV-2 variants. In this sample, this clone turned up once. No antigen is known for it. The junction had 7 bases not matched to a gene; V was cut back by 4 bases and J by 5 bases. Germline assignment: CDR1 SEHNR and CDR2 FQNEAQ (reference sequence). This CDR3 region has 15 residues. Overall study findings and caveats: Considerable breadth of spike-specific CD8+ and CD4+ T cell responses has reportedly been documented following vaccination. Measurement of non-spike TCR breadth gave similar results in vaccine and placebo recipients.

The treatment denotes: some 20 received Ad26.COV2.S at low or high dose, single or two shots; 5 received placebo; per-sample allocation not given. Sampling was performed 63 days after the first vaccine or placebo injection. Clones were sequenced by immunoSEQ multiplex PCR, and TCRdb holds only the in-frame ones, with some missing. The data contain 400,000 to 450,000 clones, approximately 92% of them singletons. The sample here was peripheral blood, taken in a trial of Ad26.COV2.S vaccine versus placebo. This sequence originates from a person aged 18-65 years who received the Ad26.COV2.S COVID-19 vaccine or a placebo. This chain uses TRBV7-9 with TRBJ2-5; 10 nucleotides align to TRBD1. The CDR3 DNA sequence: TGTGCCAGCAGCTCGTGGACAGGGGGGGATGAGACCCAGTACTTC. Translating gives CASSSWTGGDETQYF.